This passage covers 29 T cell receptor beta chains from one sample sequenced in a study of blood T cells in healthy people across ages. A second PCR, run for roughly 7 to 12 cycles, used a sample-barcoded 5' primer plus a J-beta primer mix. TCRdb reprocessed the 5' RACE reads with MiXCR, giving one entry per CDR3 protein. The table records about 1.6 million distinct CDR3 sequences, almost 35% of them present only once. Sequencing used blood. These receptors came from a woman aged 25 to 39 in good health.

This clonotype was detected many times. The rearrangement uses TRBV28 and TRBJ2-7; 10 bases are shared with TRBD1. This CDR3 has 15 residues. CDR1 is MDHEN, CDR2 SYDVKM, per germline. The J segment lost 2 bases and the V segment lost 4 bases, leaving 5 bases of the junction unmatched. Here the CDR3 DNA reads TGTGCCAGCAGTTCCGACAGGGGGCCGCCCTACGAGCAGTACTTC. Its translation is CASSSDRGPPYEQYF.

This clonotype appeared a few times. Mismatch with germline at one junction end may stem from a read error. This chain uses TRBV5-1 with TRBJ2-3, with D possibly being TRBD2 (5 bases). This CDR3 spans 14 amino acids. The V gene's germline CDR1 is SGHRS and CDR2 YFSETQ. As DNA, the CDR3 is TGTGCCAGCAGTCCATCACTAGGAACAGATACGCAGTATTTT. It is translated as CASSPSLGTDTQYF.

The chain has TRBV21-1 and TRBJ1-5; the DNA was not used to check the table's D call, TRBD1. TRBV21-1 is reported as a pseudogene. This CDR3 has 18 amino acids. The CDR3 region is CASSSRDRMHYSNQPQHF. CDR3 in DNA: TGTGCCAGCAGCAGCCGGGACAGGATGCATTATAGCAATCAGCCCCAGCATTTT.

The table lists this clonotype with a few counts. The V gene is TRBV4-1, the J gene TRBJ2-2, with a tentative D call TRBD2 (6 bases). The germline V gene has CDR1 MGHRA and CDR2 YSYEKL. Trimming pared 8 bases from V and 2 bases from J, leaving 15 bases between. This CDR3 region has 15 residues. The CDR3 DNA reads as TGCGCCAGCCGGGTAGCGGACTTAAACACCGGGGAGCTGTTTTTT. Amino acids: CASRVADLNTGELFF.

The chain employs TRBV9 and TRBJ2-1; 10 nucleotides align to TRBD1. The CDR3 spans 13 residues. Germline CDR1 reads SGDLS; CDR2 reads YYNGEE. V shed 0 bases and J 14 bases; nucleotides not matched to a gene: 5. The CDR3, as DNA: TGTGCCAGCAGCGTAGGAGACAGGGGGCAGGAGTTCTTC. Its translation is CASSVGDRGQEFF.

The gene calls are TRBV6-5 and TRBJ2-3, with 7 bases fitting TRBD1. Germline CDR1 reads MNHEY; CDR2 reads SVGAGI. Trimming took 7 bases from V and 6 from J; bases not matched to a gene: 10. This CDR3 contains 14 residues. Here the CDR3 reads CASKPDRSRDTQYF. The CDR3 nucleotides read TGTGCCAGCAAACCGGACAGGAGCAGGGATACGCAGTATTTT.

The chain joins TRBV30 to TRBJ2-7; 8 nucleotides match TRBD2. This CDR3 has 13 amino acids. J was trimmed by 6 bases and V by 0 bases; bases with no gene match: 4. Germline loops: CDR1 GTSNPN, CDR2 SVGIG (reference sequence). DNA of the CDR3: TGTGCCTGGAGTGTTGGAAGCGGGGGCGAGCAGTACTTC. Translated, it gives CAWSVGSGGEQYF.

This chain joins TRBV10-3 and TRBJ2-1; TRBD2 aligns across 7 bases. The CDR3 totals 14 residues. V lost 2 bases and J lost 8; bases outside the gene matches: 6. Germline assignment: CDR1 ENHRY and CDR2 SYGVKD. CDR3 sequence: CAISEGRLAHEQFF. Here the CDR3 DNA reads TGTGCCATCAGTGAGGGGAGACTAGCACATGAGCAGTTCTTC.

This clonotype was detected only a few times. V is TRBV9 and J is TRBJ1-5, with D possibly matching TRBD1 (6 bases). CDR3 size: 14 residues. V was clipped by 3 bases and J by 1 base, with 8 bases between them. Germline V gives CDR1 SGDLS, CDR2 YYNGEE. The CDR3, as DNA: TGTGCCAGCAGCGGGACAGCCAGCAATCAGCCCCAGCATTTT. Amino acid sequence: CASSGTASNQPQHF.

This clonotype has a handful of counts. V gene TRBV10-3 combines with J gene TRBJ1-5; no definite D call. The germline V gene has CDR1 ENHRY and CDR2 SYGVKD. The length of the CDR3 is 14 residues. Trimming removed 3 bases at V and 0 bases at J, with 6 bases between. CDR3 sequence (DNA): TGTGCCATCAGTGACATAAATAGCAATCAGCCCCAGCATTTT. It encodes CAISDINSNQPQHF.

This clonotype was seen a few times. The chain has TRBV6-1 and TRBJ2-7; 10 bases agree with TRBD2. This CDR3 is built from 16 residues. V lost 7 bases and J lost 1; bases outside the gene matches: 10. Looked up from germline, CDR1 is MNHNS and CDR2 is SASEGT. This CDR3 is CASTRTSGRNSYEQYF. The CDR3 coding sequence is TGTGCCAGCACCAGGACTAGCGGACGAAATTCCTACGAGCAGTACTTC.

The rearrangement uses TRBV3-1 and TRBJ2-1; perhaps D is TRBD1 or TRBD2 (5 bases each). The V end lost 5 bases, the J end lost 10 bases, and 18 bases lay between the germline ends. Germline loops: CDR1 LGHDT, CDR2 YNNKEL (reference sequence). The CDR3 consists of 14 residues. CDR3 DNA: TGTGCCAGCAGCTACCGACGGGACCCCGAAGAGCAGTTCTTC. This codes for CASSYRRDPEEQFF.

Worth noting for this clonotype: One junction end does not reproduce the germline sequence, and a read error may be involved. This chain joins TRBV20-1 and TRBJ2-7; 9 bases fit TRBD1. The CDR3 loop spans 15 amino acids. The V gene's germline CDR1 is DFQATT and CDR2 SNEGSKA (reference sequence). CDR3 region: CSAASTGTGSYKQYF. The CDR3, as DNA: TGCAGTGCTGCTTCAACCGGGACAGGGTCCTACAAGCAGTACTTC.

The rearrangement joins TRBV27 to TRBJ2-5; 11 bases agree with TRBD2. There are 17 residues in the CDR3. V trimming: 6 bases; J trimming: 0 bases; junction bases outside the gene matches: 9. Germline V gene lookup returns CDR1 MNHEY and CDR2 SMNVEV (reference sequence). CDR3 amino acids: CASSSLAGGRYQETQYF. The CDR3 bases are TGTGCCAGCAGCAGTCTAGCGGGGGGCCGTTACCAAGAGACCCAGTACTTC.

The chain couples TRBV5-1 to TRBJ2-1; D tentatively fits TRBD1 or TRBD2 (5 bases each). Germline values: CDR1 SGHRS, CDR2 YFSETQ. V lost 0 bases to trimming and J lost 2 bases, with 15 bases between them. The CDR3 has 17 amino acids. CDR3 nucleotide sequence: TGCGCCAGCAGCTTGGGGTGGATAGGGACCGCCTACAATGAGCAGTTCTTC. This encodes CASSLGWIGTAYNEQFF.

This clonotype occurred a few times. The chain recombines TRBV12-3 or TRBV12-4 with TRBJ2-3; 7 nucleotides align to TRBD1. The CDR3 has 18 residues. V was clipped by 2 bases and J by 0 bases; unmatched bases: 11. CDR3 sequence (DNA): TGTGCCAGCAGTTTAAGAATAGGGACAGAATATAGCACAGATACGCAGTATTTT. Residues: CASSLRIGTEYSTDTQYF.

This clonotype was recorded a few times. This chain connects TRBV5-1 to TRBJ1-6; TRBD1 might be the D (6 bases). CDR3 length equals 15 residues. Germline values: CDR1 SGHRS, CDR2 YFSETQ. The V and J ends lost 2 bases and 7 bases respectively, with 13 bases between them. CDR3 sequence: CASSLGTGHNSPLHF. The CDR3 coding sequence is TGCGCCAGCAGCTTAGGAACAGGGCACAATTCACCCCTCCACTTT.

The V and J genes are TRBV20-1 and TRBJ2-1; 8 bases line up with TRBD2. The ends lost 6 bases at V and 9 bases at J; junction bases unmatched: 19. Germline V gene lookup returns CDR1 DFQATT and CDR2 SNEGSKA (reference sequence). The CDR3 totals 16 residues. CDR3 sequence: CSAGQNGGAWAGEQFF. CDR3 bases: TGCAGTGCCGGCCAGAACGGGGGGGCCTGGGCTGGTGAGCAGTTCTTC.

J is TRBJ2-5 and V is TRBV14, with 7 bases matching TRBD1. This CDR3 spans 18 amino acids. In germline, CDR1 is SGHDN, CDR2 FVKESK. V shed 0 bases, J shed 2 bases, and the junction held 12 bases outside the gene matches. The CDR3 loop is CASSQELGRGLRQETQYF. CDR3 nucleotides: TGTGCCAGCAGCCAAGAATTAGGAAGGGGGCTTCGACAAGAGACCCAGTACTTC.

This chain connects TRBV7-9 to TRBJ2-3; TRBD2 might be the D (5 bases). V was cut by 2 bases and J by 1 base, with 19 bases left in between. This CDR3 region has 18 residues. CDR1 and CDR2 from the germline V gene are SEHNR and FQNEAQ (reference sequence). CDR3 nucleotide sequence: TGTGCCAGCAGCTTACCATCAAGAGCGGTTTGGGGCACAGATACGCAGTATTTT. It encodes CASSLPSRAVWGTDTQYF.

This clonotype was detected a few times. J is TRBJ2-7 and V is TRBV4-1; D uncertain. Germline V gene lookup returns CDR1 MGHRA and CDR2 YSYEKL. The CDR3 is 17 residues long. Trimming took off 2 bases at V and 4 bases at J, with 21 bases between the two ends. The CDR3 region is CASSQPMVAGYTYEQYF. In DNA, the CDR3 is TGCGCCAGCAGCCAACCAATGGTGGCAGGCTATACGTACGAGCAGTACTTC.

This clonotype has a handful of counts. The chain links TRBV27 to TRBJ2-7; TRBD2 matches 8 bases. Germline CDR1 is MNHEY and CDR2 is SMNVEV (reference sequence). After removal of 6 bases from V and 7 bases from J, the junction contained 14 bases not matched to a gene. This CDR3 has 15 amino acids. CDR3 DNA sequence: TGTGCCAGCAGCAGCGCGGGGGGATTTGTGGGTGAGCAGTACTTC. It specifies CASSSAGGFVGEQYF.

This chain connects TRBV12-3 or TRBV12-4 to TRBJ1-5; no clear D gene. CDR3 size: 14 residues. The germline V and J ends were trimmed by 6 bases and 7 bases, with 16 bases remaining between them. The CDR3 DNA sequence: TGTGCCAGCAGCCACGATGCGTTCGGGCAGCCCCAGCATTTT. It yields the protein CASSHDAFGQPQHF.

The rearrangement joins TRBV6-5 to TRBJ1-1, with D maybe TRBD1 (5 bases). This CDR3 comprises 13 residues. In germline, CDR1 is MNHEY, CDR2 SVGAGI. V lost 2 bases and J 4 bases, leaving 8 bases between the germline ends. CDR3 coding DNA: TGTGCCAGCAGTTACGCAGGGCTCACTGAAGCTTTCTTT. Translation: CASSYAGLTEAFF.

J is TRBJ2-1 and V is TRBV20-1; D perhaps matches TRBD1 (5 bases). Germline loops: CDR1 DFQATT, CDR2 SNEGSKA (reference sequence). The V end was cut by 5 bases, the J end by 1 base, with 9 bases between. This CDR3 region has 13 residues. CDR3: CSADQGSYNEQFF. The CDR3 DNA is TGCAGTGCTGACCAGGGATCCTACAATGAGCAGTTCTTC.

The chain has TRBV29-1 and TRBJ2-1; D is perhaps TRBD2 (7 bases). There are 13 residues in the CDR3. Germline values: CDR1 SQVTM, CDR2 ANQGSEA. V was clipped by 6 bases and J by 8 bases, with 17 bases between them. CDR3 amino acids: CSVGGRLDDEQFF. As DNA, the CDR3 is TGCAGCGTGGGGGGGCGGCTGGACGATGAGCAGTTCTTC.

The chain recombines TRBV9 with TRBJ2-7; D call uncertain. CDR1 and CDR2 from the germline V gene are SGDLS and YYNGEE. Trimming pared 6 bases from V and 0 bases from J, leaving 13 bases between. The length of the CDR3 is 14 residues. The CDR3 DNA follows: TGTGCCAGCAACTGGTCTACCCCCTCCTACGAGCAGTACTTC. Translating gives CASNWSTPSYEQYF.

This clonotype was detected only a few times. This sequence joins TRBV7-3 and TRBJ1-1; D perhaps matches TRBD1 (6 bases). This CDR3 is built from 15 residues. Trimming removed 1 base from V and 1 base from J, with 10 bases in between. From germline, CDR1 is SGHTA and CDR2 FQGTGA. In DNA, the CDR3 is TGTGCCAGCAGCTTAAAGGGGGGTGAGAACACTGAAGCTTTCTTT. This sequence encodes CASSLKGGENTEAFF.

The rearrangement joins TRBV18 to TRBJ2-5; 8 bases align to TRBD1. CDR1 and CDR2 (germline): KGHSH, LQKENI. J lost 5 bases, V lost 2 bases, and 7 bases had no gene match. There are 15 residues in the CDR3. The CDR3 reads CASSPSPDRDETQYF. Written as DNA, the CDR3 is TGTGCCAGCTCACCATCCCCGGACAGGGATGAGACCCAGTACTTC.